This TCR beta chain emerged from a study of CD8+ T cells in alopecia areata. Isolated RNA was reverse transcribed into cDNA used as the sequencing template. Using immunoSEQ multiplex PCR, the repertoire was profiled, and TCRdb retains in-frame clones only, with some absent. The sample yields over 90,000 clones, around 50% seen once. Using a FACSAria, the CD4+ and CD8+ T cells were sorted from the PBMCs. Of note for this clone: Its antigen is not known.

This CDR3 comprises 15 residues. The V gene's germline CDR1 is SQVTM and CDR2 ANQGSEA. V dropped 7 bases and J dropped 1 base, with 18 bases sitting between them. Broader study findings: Against the mouse data, patients shared TCRs less clearly, possibly for HLA reasons. More clonal than normal scalp was lesional scalp, particularly alopecia totalis/universalis. In scalp samples, resident alphabeta T cells of normal skin are also sequenced.

The J gene is TRBJ2-3, the V gene TRBV29-1, with a possible D match to TRBD1 (7 bases). The sequence was obtained from a human donor in good health. The specimen sequenced was CD4+ T cells sorted from blood. The CDR3 DNA reads as TGCAGCGCCGAAGGAGGGGGCTCTCGCACAGATACGCAGTATTTT. Encoded protein: CSAEGGGSRTDTQYF.